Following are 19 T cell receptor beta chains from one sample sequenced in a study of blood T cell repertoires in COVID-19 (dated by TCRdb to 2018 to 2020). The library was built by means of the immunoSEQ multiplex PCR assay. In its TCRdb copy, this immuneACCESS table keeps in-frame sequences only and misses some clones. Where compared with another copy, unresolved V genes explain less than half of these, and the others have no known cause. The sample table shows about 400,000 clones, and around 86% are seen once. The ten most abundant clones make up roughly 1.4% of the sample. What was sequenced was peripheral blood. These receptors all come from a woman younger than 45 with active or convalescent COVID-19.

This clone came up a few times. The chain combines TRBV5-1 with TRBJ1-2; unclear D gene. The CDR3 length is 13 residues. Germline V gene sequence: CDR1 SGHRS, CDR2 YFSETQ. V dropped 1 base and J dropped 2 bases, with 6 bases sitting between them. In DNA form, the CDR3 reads TGCGCCAGCAGCTTGCCAGGAAACTATGGCTACACCTTC. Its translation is CASSLPGNYGYTF.

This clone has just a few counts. CDR3 loop: CASGEDWTSGEQFF. In DNA form, the CDR3 reads TGTGCCAGCGGAGAAGACTGGACTTCGGGCGAGCAGTTCTTC. The V and J genes are TRBV7-2 and TRBJ2-1, with TRBD2 as a possible D gene (5 bases). The CDR3 loop spans 14 amino acids. The V gene's germline CDR1 is SGHTA and CDR2 FQGNSA. V was pared by 8 bases and J by 10 bases, with 21 bases between.

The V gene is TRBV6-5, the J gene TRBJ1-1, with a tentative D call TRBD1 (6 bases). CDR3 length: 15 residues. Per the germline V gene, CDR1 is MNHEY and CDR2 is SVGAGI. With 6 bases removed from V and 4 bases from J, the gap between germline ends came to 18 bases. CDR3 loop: CASRDSASPRTEAFF. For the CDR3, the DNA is TGTGCCAGCAGGGACAGCGCATCCCCCCGCACTGAAGCTTTCTTT.

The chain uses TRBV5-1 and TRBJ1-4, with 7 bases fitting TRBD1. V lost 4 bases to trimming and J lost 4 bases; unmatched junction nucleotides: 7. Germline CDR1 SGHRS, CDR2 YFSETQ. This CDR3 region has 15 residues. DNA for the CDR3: TGCGCCAGCAGCCTAGGGACAGCTTATAATGAAAAACTGTTTTTT. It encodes CASSLGTAYNEKLFF.

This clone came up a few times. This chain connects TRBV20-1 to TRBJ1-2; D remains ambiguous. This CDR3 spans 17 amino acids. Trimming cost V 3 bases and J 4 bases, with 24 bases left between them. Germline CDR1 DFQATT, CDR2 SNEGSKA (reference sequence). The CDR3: CSASSALPGGIGYGYTF. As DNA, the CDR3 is TGCAGTGCTAGTTCTGCTCTTCCCGGAGGAATCGGCTATGGCTACACCTTC.

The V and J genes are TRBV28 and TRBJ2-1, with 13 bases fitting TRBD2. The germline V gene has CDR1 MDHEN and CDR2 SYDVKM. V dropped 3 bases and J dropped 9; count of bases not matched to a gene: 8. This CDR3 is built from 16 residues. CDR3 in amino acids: CASSFPDGTSGIEQFF. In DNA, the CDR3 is TGTGCCAGCAGTTTTCCCGATGGGACTAGCGGGATTGAGCAGTTCTTC.

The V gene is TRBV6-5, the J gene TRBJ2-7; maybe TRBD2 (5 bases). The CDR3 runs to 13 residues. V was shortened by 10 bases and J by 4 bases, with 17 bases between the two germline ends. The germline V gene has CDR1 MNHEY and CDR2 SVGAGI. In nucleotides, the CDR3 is TGTGCCATAGACCTTGGGAGTATATACGAGCAGTACTTC. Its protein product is CAIDLGSIYEQYF.

Written as DNA, the CDR3 is TGTGCCAGCAGTGATAAAGCCGCGATTGGCTACACCTTC. Its protein product is CASSDKAAIGYTF. This rearrangement joins TRBV25-1 to TRBJ1-2; D is ambiguous. There are 13 residues in the CDR3. CDR1 MGHDK and CDR2 SYGVNS come from the germline V gene. Trimming removed 3 bases at V and 7 bases at J, with 12 bases between.

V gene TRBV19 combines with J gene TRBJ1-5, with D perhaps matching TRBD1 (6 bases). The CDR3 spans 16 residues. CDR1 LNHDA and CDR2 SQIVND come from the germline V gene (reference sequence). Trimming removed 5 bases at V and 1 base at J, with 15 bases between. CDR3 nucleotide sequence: TGTGCCAGTAGTCCTACAGGGATTACAAGCAATCAGCCCCAGCATTTT. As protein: CASSPTGITSNQPQHF.

DNA of the CDR3: TGTGCCATCAGTGAGGGGGTCGACAGGGTAATGAACACTGAAGCTTTCTTT. It codes for CAISEGVDRVMNTEAFF. The chain links TRBV10-3 to TRBJ1-1, with 7 bases identical to TRBD1. The CDR3 length is 17 residues. Germline-derived CDR1 and CDR2 are ENHRY and SYGVKD. The J segment lost 0 bases and the V segment lost 2 bases, leaving 9 bases of the junction unmatched.

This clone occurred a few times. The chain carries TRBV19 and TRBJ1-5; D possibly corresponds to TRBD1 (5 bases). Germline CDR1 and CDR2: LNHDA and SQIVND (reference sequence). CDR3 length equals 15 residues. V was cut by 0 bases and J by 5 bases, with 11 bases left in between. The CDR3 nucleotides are TGTGCCAGTAGTATAGAGGACAAGGTGTATCAGCCCCAGCATTTT. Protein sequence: CASSIEDKVYQPQHF.

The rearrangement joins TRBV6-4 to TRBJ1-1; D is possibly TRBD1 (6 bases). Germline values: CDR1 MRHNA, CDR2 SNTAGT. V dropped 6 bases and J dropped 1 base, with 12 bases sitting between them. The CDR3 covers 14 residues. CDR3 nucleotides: TGTGCCAGCAGGACGGACAGTGGGAACACTGAAGCTTTCTTT. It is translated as CASRTDSGNTEAFF.

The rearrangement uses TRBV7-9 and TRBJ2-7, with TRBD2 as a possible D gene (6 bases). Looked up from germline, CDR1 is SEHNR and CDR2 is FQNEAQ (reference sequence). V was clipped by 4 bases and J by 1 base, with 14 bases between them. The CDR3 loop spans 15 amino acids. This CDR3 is CASSSLLAESYEQYF. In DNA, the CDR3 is TGTGCCAGCAGCTCTCTACTAGCAGAATCCTACGAGCAGTACTTC.

CDR3 nucleotide sequence: TGTGCCAGCAGTCCCTCTTTGACTTTCTATGGCTACACCTTC. Protein product: CASSPSLTFYGYTF. This chain links TRBV27 with TRBJ1-2; unclear D gene. This CDR3 contains 14 residues. The ends were cut back, 5 bases at V and 4 bases at J, with 14 bases in the middle. Looked up from germline, CDR1 is MNHEY and CDR2 is SMNVEV (reference sequence).

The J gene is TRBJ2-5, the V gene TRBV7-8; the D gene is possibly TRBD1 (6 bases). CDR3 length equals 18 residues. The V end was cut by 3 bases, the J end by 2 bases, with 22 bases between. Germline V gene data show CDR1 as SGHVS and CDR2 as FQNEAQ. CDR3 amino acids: CASSFNSGLIQGQETQYF. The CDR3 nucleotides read TGTGCCAGCAGCTTCAACTCTGGACTGATTCAGGGGCAAGAGACCCAGTACTTC.

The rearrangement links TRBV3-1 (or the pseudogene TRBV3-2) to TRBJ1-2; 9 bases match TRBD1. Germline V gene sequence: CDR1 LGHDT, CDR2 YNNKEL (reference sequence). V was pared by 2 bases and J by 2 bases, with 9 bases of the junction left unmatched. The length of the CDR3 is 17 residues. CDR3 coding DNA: TGTGCCAGCAGCCAAACATCTACAGGGGGCGAGAACTATGGCTACACCTTC. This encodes CASSQTSTGGENYGYTF.

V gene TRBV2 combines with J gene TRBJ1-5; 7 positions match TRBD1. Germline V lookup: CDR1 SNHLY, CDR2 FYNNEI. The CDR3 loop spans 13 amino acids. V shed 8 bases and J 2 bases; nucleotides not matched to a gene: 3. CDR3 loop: CASCTGGNQPQHF. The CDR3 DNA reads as TGTGCCAGCTGCACAGGGGGCAATCAGCCCCAGCATTTT. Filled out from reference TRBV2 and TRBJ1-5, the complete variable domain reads EPEVTQTPSHQVTQMGQEVILRCVPISNHLYFYWYRQILGQKVEFLVSFYNNEISEKSEIFDDQFSVERPDGSNFTLKIRSTKLEDSAMYFCASCTGGNQPQHFGDGTRLSIL.

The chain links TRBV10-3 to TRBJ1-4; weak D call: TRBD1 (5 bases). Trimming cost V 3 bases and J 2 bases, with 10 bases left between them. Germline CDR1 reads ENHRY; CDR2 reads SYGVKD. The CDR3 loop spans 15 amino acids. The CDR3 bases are TGTGCCATCAGTGAAAGGGCAGGGACTAATGAAAAACTGTTTTTT. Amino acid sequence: CAISERAGTNEKLFF.

DNA for the CDR3: TGTGCCAGCAGCTTAGCTGGACTTCTAATCCGCCGGGACACTGAAGCTTTCTTT. Translation gives CASSLAGLLIRRDTEAFF. The V and J genes are TRBV7-9 and TRBJ1-1; D not certain. Germline V gene lookup returns CDR1 SEHNR and CDR2 FQNEAQ (reference sequence). V was cut by 0 bases and J by 3 bases, with 20 bases left in between. This CDR3 is built from 18 residues.